Described below is a single TCR beta chain sequence and its context. The target antigen is unknown. The sample originates from a study of cytomegalovirus exposure and HLA in healthy donors. The study, taken as a whole, reports: The majority of TCR sequences were rare, yet some public TCRs appeared in many donors. Sequences of the TCR beta chain were said to predict the HLA-A and HLA-B alleles of most subjects accurately.

The trim removed 4 bases at V and 3 bases at J, leaving 5 bases unmatched. CDR3 length: 14 amino acids. In germline, CDR1 is SQVTM, CDR2 ANQGSEA. The PCR had 60 Vbeta and 13 Jbeta primers. As processed by the authors: As a later analysis found, there were approximately 80 million unique TCR beta chains, of which roughly 11 million were shared. TCRdb's copy holds only in-frame clones and misses some; the assay was immunoSEQ multiplex PCR. The D gene and trimming were derived from the DNA, and the V and J assignments and clone size from that table. Among around 98,000 clones, more than 75% were seen once, and the ten largest hold 7.5% to 9.5%.

This clonotype was obtained from a human donor in good health. The chain carries TRBV29-1 and TRBJ1-2; TRBD1 agrees at 10 bases. Sequencing was done on a sample of PBMCs. For the CDR3, the DNA is TGCAGCGTTGCCAGGGACAGGGGTGACTATGGCTACACCTTC. It is translated as CSVARDRGDYGYTF.